This T cell receptor beta chain was identified in a study of cytomegalovirus exposure and HLA in healthy donors. Study outcomes and limitations: A few CMV-associated chains proved CMV antigen-specific in vitro. Other equally common chains were less clonally expanded than HLA-associated TCR beta chains, a later analysis showed. Cytomegalovirus status, reportedly, was diagnosed with high specificity and sensitivity by the classifier.

It was with 60 Vbeta and 13 Jbeta primers that the PCR ran. Libraries were prepared by immunoSEQ multiplex PCR; TCRdb keeps only in-frame clonotypes and omits some of them. In all, the sample yields approximately 110,000 clones. Germline V CDR1 and CDR2: SGHRS, YFSETQ. Trimming took off 4 bases at V and 7 bases at J, with 9 bases between the two ends. The CDR3 extends over 13 amino acids. A remark on this clone: Its antigen is undetermined.

The chain is built from TRBV5-1 and TRBJ1-6, with D maybe TRBD1 (6 bases). This TCR was sampled from a man aged 18-30 years in good health and CMV-seronegative. Sequencing was done on a sample of PBMCs. CDR3 DNA: TGCGCCAGCAGCCACGGACAGAATTCACCCCTCCACTTT. Translating gives CASSHGQNSPLHF.